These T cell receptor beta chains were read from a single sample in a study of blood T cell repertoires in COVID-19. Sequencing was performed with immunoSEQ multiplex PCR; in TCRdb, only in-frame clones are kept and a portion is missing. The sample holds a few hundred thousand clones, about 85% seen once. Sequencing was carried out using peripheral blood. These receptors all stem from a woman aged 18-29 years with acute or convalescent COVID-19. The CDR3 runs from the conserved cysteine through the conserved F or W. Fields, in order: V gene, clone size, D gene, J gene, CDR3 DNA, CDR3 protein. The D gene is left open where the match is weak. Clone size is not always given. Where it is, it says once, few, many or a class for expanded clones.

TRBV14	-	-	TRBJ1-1	TGTGCCAGCAGCCAAGCACGGCCGGGTGAAGCTTTCTTT	CASSQARPGEAFF
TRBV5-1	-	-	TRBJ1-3	TGCGCCAGCAGCTTGGCAGGCAGGGGATCGGGAAACACCATATATTTT	CASSLAGRGSGNTIYF
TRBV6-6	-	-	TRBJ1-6	TGTGCCAGCAGTGTAACAGGGAGCTCCTATAATTCACCCCTCCACTTT	CASSVTGSSYNSPLHF
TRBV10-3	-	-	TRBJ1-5	TGTGCCATCAGTGCGGGCAGGGACAATCAGCCCCAGCATTTT	CAISAGRDNQPQHF
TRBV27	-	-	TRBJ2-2	TGTGCCAGCAAATACAGGGCCGCCGGGGAGCTGTTTTTT	CASKYRAAGELFF
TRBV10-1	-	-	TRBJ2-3	TGCGCCAGCAGTGAGGGACAATACACAGATACGCAGTATTTT	CASSEGQYTDTQYF
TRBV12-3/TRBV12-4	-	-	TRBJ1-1	TGTGCCAGCAGTTTGCGGGCGAACACTGAAGCTTTCTTT	CASSLRANTEAFF
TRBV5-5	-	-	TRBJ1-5	TGTGCCAGCAGCTCAGACGGGTCGGCGGGGCAGCCCCAGCATTTT	CASSSDGSAGQPQHF
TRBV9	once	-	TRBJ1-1	TGTGCCAGCAGCGTAGAACCTGGACAGCGCGAAGCTTTCTTT	CASSVEPGQREAFF
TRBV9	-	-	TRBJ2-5	TGTGCCAGCAGCCCCGACAGTGCTAGGGGGGAGACCCAGTACTTC	CASSPDSARGETQYF
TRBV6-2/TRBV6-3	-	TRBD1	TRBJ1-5	TGTGCCAGCAGTTCCCGGGACAGGGGTGATCAGCCCCAGCATTTT	CASSSRDRGDQPQHF
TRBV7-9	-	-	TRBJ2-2	TGTGCCAGCAGCTTAGTTGCGTCAGCGTATCCCGGGGAGCTGTTTTTT	CASSLVASAYPGELFF
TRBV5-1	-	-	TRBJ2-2	TGCGCCAGCAGCCATCACAGGGAGAGGGACACCGGGGAGCTGTTTTTT	CASSHHRERDTGELFF
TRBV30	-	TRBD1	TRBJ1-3	TGTGCCTGGAGTTCACGGGACAGAGTGGCTGGAAACACCATATATTTT	CAWSSRDRVAGNTIYF
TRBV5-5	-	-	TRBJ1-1	TGTGCCAGCAGCTTGGGACACCAGAACACTGAAGCTTTCTTT	CASSLGHQNTEAFF
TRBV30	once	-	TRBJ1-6	TGTGCCTGGAGTTCCACATCCTTAAGCTCCTATAATTCACCCCTCCACTTT	CAWSSTSLSSYNSPLHF
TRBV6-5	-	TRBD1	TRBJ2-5	TGTGCCAGCACTTCCAGGGGGCCTGAAGAGACCCAGTACTTC	CASTSRGPEETQYF
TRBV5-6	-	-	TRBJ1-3	TGTGCCAGCAGCTTAGGACGGAGGTGGGACACCATATATTTT	CASSLGRRWDTIYF
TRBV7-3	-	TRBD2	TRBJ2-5	TGTGCCAGCAGCTCCCGGGGTAGCGGGGGGCCAGAGACCCAGTACTTC	CASSSRGSGGPETQYF
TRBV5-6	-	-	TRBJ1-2	TGTGCCAGCAGCTTGAGTCATGGACAGTCCTATGGCTACACCTTC	CASSLSHGQSYGYTF
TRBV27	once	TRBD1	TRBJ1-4	TGTGCCAGTAGGGACAGAGAAAAACTGTTTTTT	CASRDREKLFF
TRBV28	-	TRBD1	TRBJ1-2	TGTGCCAGCAGTCCCAATAGCGGACAGGGGCAGGGCTACACCTTC	CASSPNSGQGQGYTF
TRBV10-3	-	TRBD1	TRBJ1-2	TGTGCCATCAGCCATAGGACAGGGGGCGCGAGATATGGCTACACCTTC	CAISHRTGGARYGYTF
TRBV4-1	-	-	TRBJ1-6	TGCGCCAGCAGCCAACCCCTCCTACCCCTCCACTTT	CASSQPLLPLHF
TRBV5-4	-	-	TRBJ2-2	TGTGCCAGCAGCTTTGTTCTAAACACCGGGGAGCTGTTTTTT	CASSFVLNTGELFF
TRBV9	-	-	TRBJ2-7	TGTGCCAGCAGCCCCGACTCCCTAGGCCGCGAGCAGTACTTC	CASSPDSLGREQYF
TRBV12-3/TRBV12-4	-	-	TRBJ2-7	TGTGCCAGCAGTTTACAGGGCAACTACGAGCAGTACTTC	CASSLQGNYEQYF
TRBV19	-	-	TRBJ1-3	TGTGCCAGTAGCCGCCGGGACAACTCTGGAAACACCATATATTTT	CASSRRDNSGNTIYF
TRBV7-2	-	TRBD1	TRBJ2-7	TGTGCCAGCAGCTTTACAGGGGCCAGCTCCTACGAGCAGTACTTC	CASSFTGASSYEQYF
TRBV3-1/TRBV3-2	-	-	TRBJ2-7	TGTGCCAGCAGCCTCCACTCCTATGTGCCAGCGGATTGGATCGCCTACGAGCAGTACTTC	CASSLHSYVPADWIAYEQYF
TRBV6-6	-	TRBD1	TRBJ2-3	TGTGCCAGCACCGCCGGACAGGGCGCAGATACGCAGTATTTT	CASTAGQGADTQYF
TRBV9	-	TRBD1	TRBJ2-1	TGTGCCAGCAGGCCGGGACAGGACAATGAGCAGTTCTTC	CASRPGQDNEQFF
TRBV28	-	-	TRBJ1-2	TGTGCCAGCTGCTCCACAGCCACCTATGGCTACACCTTC	CASCSTATYGYTF
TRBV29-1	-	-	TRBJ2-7	TGCAGCGTTGGGCGGGGCCCTAAACCTGGCGAGCAGTACTTC	CSVGRGPKPGEQYF
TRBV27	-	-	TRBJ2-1	TGTGCCAGCAGTCCCAGGAGCGGCCTCTCCTACAATGAGCAGTTCTTC	CASSPRSGLSYNEQFF
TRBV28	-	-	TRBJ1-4	TGTGCCAGCAGATCTGGGGGGGCTGACGAAAAACTGTTTTTT	CASRSGGADEKLFF
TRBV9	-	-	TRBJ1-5	TGTGCCAGCAGCGCGGGGAATAGCAATCAGCCCCAGCATTTT	CASSAGNSNQPQHF
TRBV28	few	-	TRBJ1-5	TGTGCCAGCAGCTCTACCGGGACATATGTCAATCAGCCCCAGCATTTT	CASSSTGTYVNQPQHF
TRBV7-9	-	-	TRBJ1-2	TGTGCCAGCGTGGGTCGAGGATTTGATGGCTACACCTTC	CASVGRGFDGYTF
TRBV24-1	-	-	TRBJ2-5	TGTGCCACCAGTGGATCCCGAGTTGAGACCCAGTACTTC	CATSGSRVETQYF
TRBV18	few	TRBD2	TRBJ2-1	TGTGCCAGCTCACCACCGGGGGGACTATCCATCAATGAGCAGTTCTTC	CASSPPGGLSINEQFF
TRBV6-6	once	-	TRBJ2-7	TGTGCCAGCAGTACCTCGGGAGAGCAGTACTTC	CASSTSGEQYF